This passage covers 26 T cell receptor beta chains from one sample sequenced in a study of CD8+ T cells in alopecia areata. RNA was extracted and reverse transcribed into cDNA as the sequencing template. Assay used: immunoSEQ multiplex PCR; TCRdb lists only in-frame clones, some missing. The data show some 120,000 clones, 58% seen once. Sequencing used CD4+ T cells sorted from blood, obtained at week 0. The source of these receptors is a human donor with alopecia areata.

The rearrangement links TRBV27 to TRBJ2-7; 7 nucleotides match TRBD1. J lost 2 bases, V lost 3 bases, and 7 bases had no gene match. CDR3 length: 15 residues. CDR1 is MNHEY, CDR2 SMNVEV, per germline (reference sequence). The CDR3 sequence: CASSFSRGPPYEQYF. DNA of the CDR3: TGTGCCAGCAGTTTTTCGAGGGGGCCCCCCTACGAGCAGTACTTC.

The chain joins TRBV2 to TRBJ2-1; unclear D gene. CDR1 is SNHLY and CDR2 is FYNNEI in the germline V gene. V shed 6 bases and J shed 8 bases, with 11 bases lying between them. This CDR3 region has 12 residues. The CDR3 nucleotides read TGTGCCAGCAGGAGATTAGTTGATGAGCAGTTCTTC. This translates into CASRRLVDEQFF.

The genes are TRBV27 and TRBJ2-1; 11 positions match TRBD2. CDR3 length: 14 residues. V lost 6 bases and J lost 5; bases outside the gene matches: 3. Germline V gene lookup returns CDR1 MNHEY and CDR2 SMNVEV (reference sequence). The CDR3 loop is CASSYSGRDNEQFF. CDR3 DNA: TGTGCCAGCAGCTATAGCGGGAGGGACAATGAGCAGTTCTTC.

A few counts support this clone. The gene calls are TRBV10-3 and TRBJ2-4; D gene uncertain. The germline V and J ends were trimmed by 3 bases and 7 bases, with 10 bases remaining between them. This CDR3 is built from 13 residues. Germline lookup yields CDR1 ENHRY and CDR2 SYGVKD. CDR3 in amino acids: CAISDQERNIQYF. CDR3 in DNA: TGTGCCATCAGTGATCAGGAAAGGAACATTCAGTACTTC.

The chain combines TRBV30 with TRBJ2-4, with a tentative D call TRBD2 (6 bases). The CDR3 consists of 12 residues. V lost 3 bases to trimming and J lost 7 bases, with 10 bases between them. Germline V gives CDR1 GTSNPN, CDR2 SVGIG (reference sequence). CDR3 protein: CAWSAAGNIQYF. In DNA, the CDR3 is TGTGCCTGGAGCGCGGCGGGGAACATTCAGTACTTC.

A few counts support this clone. The genes are TRBV5-5 and TRBJ1-3; D may be TRBD1 (6 bases). Germline lookup yields CDR1 SGHKS and CDR2 YYEKEE (reference sequence). This CDR3 contains 15 residues. Between the trimmed V and J ends, which lost 4 bases and 4 bases, there was a span of 15 bases. Here the CDR3 DNA reads TGTGCCAGCAGCCCGGCCGAAGACAGGGGAAACACCATATATTTT. It is translated as CASSPAEDRGNTIYF.

The V and J genes are TRBV2 and TRBJ2-3; no clear D. The CDR3 length is 14 residues. V lost 6 bases to trimming and J lost 1 base, with 11 bases between them. Germline V gene data show CDR1 as SNHLY and CDR2 as FYNNEI. Here the CDR3 reads CASSGRVRTDTQYF. CDR3 nucleotide sequence: TGTGCCAGCAGCGGACGTGTCCGCACAGATACGCAGTATTTT.

This clone showed up just once. The chain carries TRBV18 and TRBJ2-1; the D is unclear. The CDR3 is 13 residues long. Germline assignment: CDR1 KGHSH and CDR2 LQKENI. V shed 3 bases and J shed 9 bases, with 12 bases lying between them. In DNA form, the CDR3 reads TGTGCCAGCTCACCCAGCAGCGAGCGTGAGCAGTTCTTC. It yields the protein CASSPSSEREQFF.

This rearrangement joins TRBV18 to TRBJ2-4; 7 bases match TRBD1. The CDR3 has 14 residues. From germline, CDR1 is KGHSH and CDR2 LQKENI. With 3 bases clipped from V and 5 bases from J, the junction kept 4 bases outside the gene matches. The CDR3 loop is CASSPEGGENIQYF. The DNA for the CDR3 is TGTGCCAGCTCACCTGAAGGGGGCGAAAACATTCAGTACTTC.

A few counts support this clone. The rearrangement uses TRBV30 and TRBJ2-1, with TRBD2 matching over 10 bases. This CDR3 contains 16 residues. Germline values: CDR1 GTSNPN, CDR2 SVGIG (reference sequence). The V segment lost 4 bases and the J segment 1 base; nucleotides outside the gene matches: 7. The CDR3, as DNA: TGTGCCTGGACCCACGGAGCGGGAGGGTCCTACAATGAGCAGTTCTTC. Translating it yields CAWTHGAGGSYNEQFF.

The rearrangement joins TRBV5-1 to TRBJ2-3, with 7 positions matching TRBD2. The CDR3 totals 15 residues. V dropped 0 bases and J dropped 2; count of bases not matched to a gene: 3. Germline V gives CDR1 SGHRS, CDR2 YFSETQ. CDR3 bases: TGCGCCAGCAGCTTGGCTAGCGGAATCACAGATACGCAGTATTTT. Amino acids: CASSLASGITDTQYF.

The chain combines TRBV11-2 with TRBJ1-4; perhaps TRBD1 as D (5 bases). Germline assignment: CDR1 SGHAT and CDR2 FQNNGV. The CDR3 runs to 14 residues. The V end was cut by 4 bases, the J end by 7 bases, with 13 bases between. The CDR3 region is CASSSQVPGEKLFF. Written as DNA, the CDR3 is TGTGCCAGCAGCTCACAGGTGCCGGGTGAAAAACTGTTTTTT.

The V gene is TRBV2, the J gene TRBJ2-3, with a tentative D call TRBD2 (6 bases). V lost 7 bases and J 3 bases, leaving 11 bases between the germline ends. CDR1 and CDR2 (germline): SNHLY, FYNNEI. This CDR3 region has 13 residues. This CDR3 reads CASTGVGTDTQYF. The CDR3 DNA reads TGTGCCAGCACGGGGGTTGGGACAGATACGCAGTATTTT.

The rearrangement uses TRBV29-1 and TRBJ1-1, with D perhaps TRBD1 (5 bases). The CDR3 length is 13 residues. Per germline, CDR1 SQVTM and CDR2 ANQGSEA. Trimming took off 4 bases at V and 2 bases at J, with 11 bases between the two ends. The DNA of the CDR3 is TGCAGCGTTGCCGTGGGACCTAACACTGAAGCTTTCTTT. This translates into CSVAVGPNTEAFF.

Here the CDR3 DNA reads TGTGCCAGCAACTTCTGGGGGGTGAACACCGGGGAGCTGTTTTTT. This gives the protein CASNFWGVNTGELFF. The J gene is TRBJ2-2, the V gene TRBV7-2; TRBD2 might be the D (6 bases). CDR1 and CDR2 (germline): SGHTA, FQGNSA. With 7 bases removed from V and 1 base from J, the gap between germline ends came to 13 bases. The CDR3 totals 15 residues.

J is TRBJ2-3 and V is TRBV11-3; 9 nucleotides match TRBD2. Germline-derived CDR1 and CDR2 are SGHNT and YENEEA. J was trimmed by 5 bases and V by 0 bases; bases with no gene match: 9. The CDR3 spans 17 residues. Here the CDR3 DNA reads TGTGCCAGCAGCTTAGATTCTCGCGGGGGGGCCGTAGATACGCAGTATTTT. Translated: CASSLDSRGGAVDTQYF.

V is TRBV18 and J is TRBJ1-2, with TRBD1 as a possible D gene (5 bases). CDR1 KGHSH and CDR2 LQKENI come from the germline V gene. The CDR3 extends over 13 amino acids. V was cut by 3 bases and J by 6 bases, with 11 bases left in between. The chain's CDR3 is CASSPVGEHGYTF. CDR3 coding DNA: TGTGCCAGCTCACCGGTAGGGGAACATGGCTACACCTTC. Full variable domain (missing parts from reference TRBV18 and TRBJ1-2): NAGVMQNPRHLVRRRGQEARLRCSPMKGHSHVYWYRQLPEEGLKFMVYLQKENIIDESGMPKERFSAEFPKEGPSILRIQQVVRGDSAAYFCASSPVGEHGYTFGSGTRLTVV.

The V and J genes are TRBV5-4 and TRBJ1-4; TRBD1 aligns across 9 bases. V dropped 4 bases and J dropped 8; count of bases not matched to a gene: 6. The CDR3 sequence is 14 residues long. The V gene's germline CDR1 is SGHNT and CDR2 YYREEE (reference sequence). This chain's CDR3 is CASSTYGTGEKLFF. The CDR3 nucleotides read TGTGCCAGCAGCACCTACGGGACAGGGGAAAAACTGTTTTTT.

On this clone: The sample carries other DNA sequences with the same CDR3. The genes are TRBV5-1 and TRBJ1-5, with no clear D. The CDR3 is made up of 15 amino acids. The ends were cut back, 0 bases at V and 1 base at J, with 8 bases in the middle. Germline lookup yields CDR1 SGHRS and CDR2 YFSETQ. As DNA, the CDR3 is TGCGCCAGCAGCTTGGGGGGTGGAAGCAATCAGCCCCAGCATTTT. It yields the protein CASSLGGGSNQPQHF. Combining the CDR3 with reference TRBV5-1 and TRBJ1-5 gives the whole variable domain KAGVTQTPRYLIKTRGQQVTLSCSPISGHRSVSWYQQTPGQGLQFLFEYFSETQRNKGNFPGRFSGRQFSNSRSEMNVSTLELGDSALYLCASSLGGGSNQPQHFGDGTRLSIL.

This clone was seen more than once but under ten times. The CDR3 region has the DNA TGCAGCGTTGACAGACTCCAAGAGACCCAGTACTTC. This gives the protein CSVDRLQETQYF. The chain couples TRBV29-1 to TRBJ2-5; D not certain. V gave up 3 bases and J gave up 1 base, with 6 bases separating them. From germline, CDR1 is SQVTM and CDR2 ANQGSEA. The CDR3 totals 12 residues. Using reference TRBV29-1 and TRBJ2-5 for the parts outside the CDR3, the full variable domain is SAVISQKPSRDICQRGTSLTIQCQVDSQVTMMFWYRQQPGQSLTLIATANQGSEATYESGFVIDKFPISRPNLTFSTLTVSNMSPEDSSIYLCSVDRLQETQYFGPGTRLLVL.

V is TRBV11-3 and J is TRBJ2-2; D gene unclear. This CDR3 comprises 14 residues. Trimming shortened V by 5 bases and J by 2 bases, and 9 bases separated the two germline ends. Germline-derived CDR1 and CDR2 are SGHNT and YENEEA. In nucleotides, the CDR3 is TGTGCCAGCAGCCCGTACTCAAACACCGGGGAGCTGTTTTTT. This encodes CASSPYSNTGELFF. The entire variable domain, with the rest obtained from reference TRBV11-3 and TRBJ2-2, is as follows: EAGVVQSPRYKIIEKKQPVAFWCNPISGHNTLYWYLQNLGQGPELLIRYENEEAVDDSQLPKDRFSAERLKGVDSTLKIQPAELGDSAVYLCASSPYSNTGELFFGEGSRLTVL.

This clone was seen more than once but under ten times. V usage is TRBV6-1 and J usage is TRBJ2-7; 8 positions agree with TRBD2. V shed 0 bases, J shed 6 bases, and the junction held 7 bases outside the gene matches. Germline V gives CDR1 MNHNS, CDR2 SASEGT. The CDR3 totals 15 residues. The CDR3 is CASSEAAGGGGEQYF. DNA for the CDR3: TGTGCCAGCAGTGAAGCGGCGGGAGGTGGCGGCGAGCAGTACTTC.

This clone was seen only a few times. The chain links TRBV7-2 to TRBJ1-4; no clear D gene. Germline V CDR1 and CDR2: SGHTA, FQGNSA. The length of the CDR3 is 14 residues. Deletions cut 3 bases from V and 2 bases from J, with 7 bases between. The CDR3 here is CASSFSQTNEKLFF. In DNA form, the CDR3 reads TGTGCCAGCAGCTTTAGCCAGACTAATGAAAAACTGTTTTTT.

V and J are TRBV29-1 and TRBJ2-3; TRBD1 is a possible D gene (5 bases). V lost 7 bases and J lost 1, with 12 bases in between. Germline V gene sequence: CDR1 SQVTM, CDR2 ANQGSEA. This CDR3 has 13 amino acids. CDR3 sequence: CSALDMRTDTQYF. In DNA form, the CDR3 reads TGCAGCGCCTTGGACATGCGCACAGATACGCAGTATTTT.

This chain links TRBV30 with TRBJ2-3, with TRBD2 as a possible D gene (6 bases). V was trimmed by 4 bases and J by 2 bases, leaving 25 bases between them. The CDR3 has 18 residues. Looked up from germline, CDR1 is GTSNPN and CDR2 is SVGIG (reference sequence). CDR3 sequence: CAWTGGDGRKGLTDTQYF. For the CDR3, the DNA is TGTGCCTGGACCGGAGGGGACGGTAGGAAAGGCCTCACAGATACGCAGTATTTT.

This chain joins TRBV30 and TRBJ1-1; D gene uncertain. With 3 bases removed from V and 7 bases from J, the gap between germline ends came to 12 bases. Germline CDR1 is GTSNPN and CDR2 is SVGIG (reference sequence). CDR3 length equals 12 residues. CDR3 protein: CAWSEYTIEAFF. The CDR3 DNA follows: TGTGCCTGGAGCGAGTACACAATTGAAGCTTTCTTT.